This entry describes one T cell receptor (beta chain). Its antigen is not known. The data derive from a study of tumor and adjacent non-tumor tissue in lung cancer. Across the whole study: The cohort had roughly 12 adenocarcinoma, 2 squamous cell and 1 small cell patients.

RNA was extracted from bulk tissue without any cell sorting. More than 3 cm separated this lung sample from the edge of the tumor. Overall study findings and caveats: Higher tumor TCR diversity was associated with shorter survival. Normal lung showed higher cumulative top 100 clone frequency than tumor.

The CDR3 has 14 amino acids. Trimming left V 10 bases short and J 10 bases short, with 25 bases between. The library came from three nested PCR rounds adapted from ARM-PCR protocols. A single record per CDR3 protein comes from TCRdb applying MiXCR to the multiplex PCR reads. This repertoire shows roughly 67,000 distinct CDR3 sequences, roughly three quarters found once; its top ten account for 40% to 50%. This chain uses TRBV12-3 or TRBV12-4 with TRBJ1-1; a weak D match, TRBD1 (5 bases). This clonotype was sampled from a man in his sixties with non-small cell lung cancer. Sequencing input: distant non-tumor lung tissue. For the CDR3, the DNA is TGTGCCAACAGGCTCCGGACAAGGGAGGGGTCAGCTTTCTTT. Its translation is CANRLRTREGSAFF.